This T cell receptor (beta chain) was captured in a study of cytomegalovirus exposure and HLA in healthy donors. PCR used 60 Vbeta primers and 13 Jbeta primers. The repertoire was sequenced with immunoSEQ multiplex PCR; TCRdb's copy has only in-frame clones and lacks some. The table records roughly 120,000 clones, almost 75% of them present only once. This TCR was sampled from a middle-aged man in good health and CMV-seronegative. The sequenced sample was PBMCs.

The CDR3 DNA reads as TGTGCCAGCAGTGAAGCCGGGTACTATGGCTACACCTTC. Its protein is CASSEAGYYGYTF. The gene calls are TRBV6-1 and TRBJ1-2; D remains ambiguous. V gave up 0 bases and J gave up 3 bases, with 5 bases separating them. The germline V gene encodes CDR1 MNHNS and CDR2 SASEGT. The CDR3 spans 13 residues.